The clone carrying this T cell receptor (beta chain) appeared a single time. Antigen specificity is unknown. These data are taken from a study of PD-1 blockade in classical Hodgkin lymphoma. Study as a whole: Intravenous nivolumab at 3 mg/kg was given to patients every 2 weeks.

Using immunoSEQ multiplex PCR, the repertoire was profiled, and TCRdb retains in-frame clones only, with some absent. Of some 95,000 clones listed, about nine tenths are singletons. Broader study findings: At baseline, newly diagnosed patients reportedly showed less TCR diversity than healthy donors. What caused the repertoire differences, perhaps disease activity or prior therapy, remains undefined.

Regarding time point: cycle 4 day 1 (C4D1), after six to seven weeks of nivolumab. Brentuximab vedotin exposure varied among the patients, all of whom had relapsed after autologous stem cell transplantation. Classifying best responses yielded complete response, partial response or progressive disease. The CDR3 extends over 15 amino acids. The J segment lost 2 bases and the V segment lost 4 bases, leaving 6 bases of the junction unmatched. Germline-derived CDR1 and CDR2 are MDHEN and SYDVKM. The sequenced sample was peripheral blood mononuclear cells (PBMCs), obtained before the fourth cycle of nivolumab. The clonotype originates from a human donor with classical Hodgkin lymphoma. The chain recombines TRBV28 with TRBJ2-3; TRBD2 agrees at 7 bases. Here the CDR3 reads CASSSERGPTDTQYF. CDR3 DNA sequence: TGTGCCAGCAGTTCTGAGCGGGGCCCCACAGATACGCAGTATTTT.